This entry describes one T cell receptor beta chain. This specimen comes from a study of blood T cell repertoires in COVID-19. Under the authors' procedure: Quantification of nucleated cells was approximated via reference gene primer amplification. Sequencing was performed with immunoSEQ multiplex PCR; in TCRdb, only in-frame clones are kept and a portion is missing. V and J calls and clone size follow that table, whereas D and trimming were derived from the DNA. Of around 480,000 clones in the sample, about nine tenths were seen once. Recovered Cohort 3 donors showed two negative PCRs, clearance, or symptom resolution. J was trimmed by 5 bases and V by 3 bases; bases with no gene match: 6. The CDR3 runs 15 residues. Germline lookup yields CDR1 SGHNT and CDR2 YYREEE (reference sequence).

The sample comprised PBMCs or T cells enriched from blood (not recorded which). The clonotype comes from a woman younger than 30 who had recovered from COVID-19. The rearrangement uses TRBV5-4 and TRBJ2-3; 10 bases are shared with TRBD1. CDR3 bases: TGTGCCAGCAGCTGGGGGACAGGGGCTGGAGATACGCAGTATTTT. Its protein product is CASSWGTGAGDTQYF.